These 27 T cell receptor beta chains originate from one sample sequenced in a study of T-cell reconstitution after alpha-beta-depleted transplantation in children. Unique molecular identifiers were used in preparing the TCRbeta library. MiXCR, applied by TCRdb to the PCR reads, yields one record per CDR3 protein. The sample lists 700,000 to 950,000 distinct CDR3 sequences; 16% were seen once. The material sequenced was PBMCs, mostly from graft donor cells, taken 360 days after TCRalphabeta/CD19-depleted stem cell transplant. The receptors originated from a male patient between 10 and 17 years old who had a stem cell transplant for acute lymphoblastic leukemia, so the T cells may come from the graft donor.

The chain has TRBV4-2 and TRBJ2-3, with no clear D. V lost 1 base to trimming and J lost 5 bases, with 10 bases between them. The V gene's germline CDR1 is LGHNA and CDR2 YNFKEQ. This CDR3 has 14 residues. In nucleotides, the CDR3 is TGTGCCAGCAGCCAAGTTGCGTCAGGAGATACGCAGTATTTT. Translated: CASSQVASGDTQYF.

This clonotype has more than one count but fewer than ten. The V call is TRBV7-6, the J call TRBJ2-1; D may correspond to TRBD1 or TRBD2 (5 bases each). The CDR3 contains 16 residues. Trimming pared 1 base from V and 2 bases from J, leaving 12 bases between. In germline, CDR1 is SGHVS, CDR2 FNYEAQ. CDR3 protein: CASSLGWDRPYNEQFF. CDR3 nucleotides: TGTGCCAGCAGCTTAGGATGGGACCGTCCCTACAATGAGCAGTTCTTC.

This clonotype was counted between two and nine times. The chain joins TRBV20-1 to TRBJ2-1; perhaps TRBD1 as D (5 bases). The CDR3 is made up of 11 amino acids. V was clipped by 8 bases and J by 9 bases, with 14 bases between them. Germline V lookup: CDR1 DFQATT, CDR2 SNEGSKA (reference sequence). CDR3 sequence reads: CSQSQGGEQFF. The CDR3 DNA sequence: TGCAGTCAGTCCCAGGGCGGTGAGCAGTTCTTC.

The CDR3: CASTIAGVYEQYF. The CDR3 region has the DNA TGTGCCAGCACAATAGCGGGAGTCTACGAGCAGTACTTC. The chain links TRBV2 to TRBJ2-7, with 9 bases matching TRBD2. The CDR3 has 13 residues. V dropped 7 bases and J dropped 3; count of bases not matched to a gene: 4. Germline V lookup: CDR1 SNHLY, CDR2 FYNNEI.

The J gene is TRBJ2-1, the V gene TRBV12-3 or TRBV12-4, with D possibly called TRBD1 or TRBD2 (5 bases each). Deletions cut 6 bases from V and 4 bases from J, with 22 bases between. The CDR3 has 17 residues. CDR3 coding DNA: TGTGCCAGCAGGGACGCAATTTACCGGGACGGTTACAATGAGCAGTTCTTC. Translation: CASRDAIYRDGYNEQFF.

In regard to this clonotype: One junction end does not reproduce the germline sequence, and a read error may be involved. The V and J genes are TRBV3-1 and TRBJ2-1; D is uncertain. Germline V gives CDR1 LGHDT, CDR2 YNNKEL (reference sequence). The CDR3 has 17 amino acids. CDR3 sequence reads: CACSQVPLVFSYNEQFF. The CDR3 coding sequence is TGTGCCTGCAGCCAGGTGCCCTTAGTCTTTTCCTACAATGAGCAGTTCTTC.

The chain joins TRBV27 to TRBJ2-7, with D hard to call. The CDR3 runs 15 residues. Trimming removed 2 bases at V and 3 bases at J, with 14 bases between. Germline values: CDR1 MNHEY, CDR2 SMNVEV (reference sequence). This chain's CDR3 is CASSLRPRPLYEQYF. The CDR3 bases are TGTGCCAGCAGTTTAAGACCTAGGCCCCTCTACGAGCAGTACTTC.

There are many counts of this clonotype. This chain joins TRBV29-1 and TRBJ1-2, with D unresolved. V was clipped by 2 bases and J by 4 bases, with 23 bases between them. The CDR3 extends over 17 amino acids. Germline values: CDR1 SQVTM, CDR2 ANQGSEA. In nucleotides, the CDR3 is TGCAGCGTTGAACAAGCACTCGCCCGGAAACTCCTCTATGGCTACACCTTC. It codes for CSVEQALARKLLYGYTF. The full variable domain, its missing parts supplied by reference TRBV29-1 and TRBJ1-2, is SAVISQKPSRDICQRGTSLTIQCQVDSQVTMMFWYRQQPGQSLTLIATANQGSEATYESGFVIDKFPISRPNLTFSTLTVSNMSPEDSSIYLCSVEQALARKLLYGYTFGSGTRLTVV.

The V and J genes are TRBV27 and TRBJ1-1, with 11 nucleotides matching TRBD1. Looked up from germline, CDR1 is MNHEY and CDR2 is SMNVEV (reference sequence). The CDR3 runs to 14 residues. Unmatched junction bases numbered 6, after V lost 5 bases and J lost 7 bases. The CDR3 region is CASSQDRGRFEAFF. The CDR3 bases are TGTGCCAGCAGTCAGGACAGGGGGCGATTTGAAGCTTTCTTT.

This clonotype was counted only a few times. The V call is TRBV6-1, the J call TRBJ2-5; D is uncertain. The germline V and J ends were trimmed by 4 bases and 5 bases, with 14 bases remaining between them. The germline V gene has CDR1 MNHNS and CDR2 SASEGT. The CDR3 has 14 residues. The CDR3 region has the DNA TGTGCCAGCAGTGGCCGGGCAGTAGGGGAGACCCAGTACTTC. Its translation is CASSGRAVGETQYF.

This clonotype was seen only a few times. The gene calls are TRBV14 and TRBJ1-1, with a possible D match to TRBD1 (5 bases). Between the trimmed V and J ends, which lost 1 base and 4 bases, there was a span of 7 bases. CDR3 length equals 13 residues. Germline V gives CDR1 SGHDN, CDR2 FVKESK. CDR3 loop: CASSQGGITEAFF. DNA for the CDR3: TGTGCCAGCAGCCAAGGGGGGATCACTGAAGCTTTCTTT. Variable domain in full (rest from reference TRBV14 and TRBJ1-1): EAGVTQFPSHSVIEKGQTVTLRCDPISGHDNLYWYRRVMGKEIKFLLHFVKESKQDESGMPNNRFLAERTGGTYSTLKVQPAELEDSGVYFCASSQGGITEAFFGQGTRLTVV.

The sample holds many counts of this clonotype. J is TRBJ2-3 and V is TRBV24-1; possible D gene TRBD2, 5 bases. The V gene lost 7 bases and the J gene lost 5 bases, with 6 bases spanning the gap. CDR1 and CDR2 (germline): KGHDR, SFDVKD. The CDR3 extends over 11 amino acids. This CDR3 is CATSEGDTQYF. The CDR3, as DNA: TGTGCCACCAGCGAGGGAGATACGCAGTATTTT.

The V and J genes are TRBV12-3 or TRBV12-4 and TRBJ2-7; tentatively, D is TRBD2 (5 bases). Trimming pared 5 bases from V and 2 bases from J, leaving 13 bases between. The CDR3 is 14 amino acids. The CDR3 is CASSTGLFTYEQYF. CDR3 coding DNA: TGTGCCAGCAGTACCGGACTCTTCACCTACGAGCAGTACTTC.

This clonotype showed up just a few times. The DNA of the CDR3 is TGTGCCAGCAGCCCCCTAGCCGGGAGCTTCTCCTACGAGCAGTACTTC. Translated: CASSPLAGSFSYEQYF. J is TRBJ2-7 and V is TRBV7-9, with a weak D call TRBD2 (6 bases). This CDR3 is 16 amino acids long. Germline V lookup: CDR1 SEHNR, CDR2 FQNEAQ (reference sequence). With 5 bases removed from V and 0 bases from J, the gap between germline ends came to 17 bases.

Of note for this clonotype: Relative to the germline gene, one junction end is altered; a read error may explain this. This rearrangement joins TRBV12-3 or TRBV12-4 to TRBJ2-7; no reliable D call. The CDR3 has 13 residues. The CDR3 region has the DNA TGTGCCAGCAATTTAGCAGCCTCGTACGAGCAGTACTTC. This encodes CASNLAASYEQYF.

This clonotype was counted only a few times. V and J are TRBV27 and TRBJ2-3, with D possibly matching TRBD1 (6 bases). Germline lookup yields CDR1 MNHEY and CDR2 SMNVEV (reference sequence). Trimming removed 0 bases at V and 4 bases at J, with 11 bases between. This CDR3 has 15 residues. Here the CDR3 reads CASSLSPNRADTQYF. The CDR3 region has the DNA TGTGCCAGCAGTTTATCCCCCAACAGGGCAGATACGCAGTATTTT.

The V gene is TRBV29-1, the J gene TRBJ1-2, with unresolved D. The germline gives CDR1 SQVTM, CDR2 ANQGSEA. V was shortened by 0 bases and J by 5 bases, with 13 bases between the two germline ends. The CDR3 runs to 14 residues. The CDR3 nucleotides are TGCAGCGTTGAAGATCAGGCAGGTCCTTATGGCTACACCTTC. Translating it yields CSVEDQAGPYGYTF.

This clonotype was detected once. V usage is TRBV11-2 and J usage is TRBJ2-7, with D possibly being TRBD1 (6 bases). Per the germline V gene, CDR1 is SGHAT and CDR2 is FQNNGV. The CDR3 covers 16 residues. Trimming pared 5 bases from V and 0 bases from J, leaving 17 bases between. In DNA, the CDR3 is TGTGCCAGCAGCACGTACTCACAGGGTAACTCCTACGAGCAGTACTTC. This sequence encodes CASSTYSQGNSYEQYF.

This chain joins TRBV20-1 and TRBJ2-7; TRBD2 matches at 9 bases. J gave up 4 bases and V 7 bases, and 8 bases lay outside the gene matches. Germline assignment: CDR1 DFQATT and CDR2 SNEGSKA (reference sequence). This CDR3 region has 13 residues. The chain's CDR3 is CSELAGEGYEQYF. The CDR3 bases are TGCAGTGAATTAGCGGGAGAAGGATACGAGCAGTACTTC.

The V gene is TRBV12-3 or TRBV12-4, the J gene TRBJ2-1, with D perhaps given as TRBD1 or TRBD2 (5 bases each). The CDR3 consists of 15 residues. Deletions cut 3 bases from V and 4 bases from J, with 13 bases between. The CDR3 coding sequence is TGTGCCAGCAGTTTTGTTCTAGAGGGGTACAATGAGCAGTTCTTC. Protein: CASSFVLEGYNEQFF.

Only a few counts were recorded for this clonotype. This CDR3 reads CASSLEGDTILSREQYF. DNA of the CDR3: TGCGCCAGCAGCTTGGAGGGGGACACAATATTGTCGCGCGAGCAGTACTTC. The V and J genes are TRBV5-1 and TRBJ2-7; D is possibly TRBD1 (6 bases). Trimming took 0 bases from V and 6 from J, leaving 22 bases between them. Germline V gives CDR1 SGHRS, CDR2 YFSETQ. The CDR3 extends over 17 amino acids. Based on the CDR3 plus reference TRBV5-1 and TRBJ2-7, the full variable domain is KAGVTQTPRYLIKTRGQQVTLSCSPISGHRSVSWYQQTPGQGLQFLFEYFSETQRNKGNFPGRFSGRQFSNSRSEMNVSTLELGDSALYLCASSLEGDTILSREQYFGPGTRLTVT.

This clonotype was counted a few times. The chain has TRBV7-2 and TRBJ2-5; 10 bases match TRBD2. The CDR3 is 17 residues long. Trimming took 5 bases from V and 4 from J; bases not matched to a gene: 13. Germline values: CDR1 SGHTA, CDR2 FQGNSA. The CDR3 nucleotides read TGTGCCAGCAGCCCCCTGTTCGGAGCGGGAGGGGGAGAGACCCAGTACTTC. Residues: CASSPLFGAGGGETQYF.

This clonotype was counted only a few times. The V and J genes are TRBV10-3 and TRBJ2-1; 7 nucleotides align to TRBD2. The CDR3 sequence is 15 residues long. Trimming at V came to 4 bases and at J to 6 bases, leaving 9 bases not matched to a gene. Germline loops: CDR1 ENHRY, CDR2 SYGVKD. The CDR3 nucleotides are TGTGCCATCAGTGGAGGGGACTATCTCTCCAATGAGCAGTTCTTC. Translation gives CAISGGDYLSNEQFF.

The V call is TRBV2, the J call TRBJ1-5; TRBD1 is a possible D gene (5 bases). CDR1 and CDR2 from the germline V gene are SNHLY and FYNNEI. V lost 4 bases and J lost 0, with 13 bases in between. The CDR3 length is 16 residues. The CDR3 sequence: CASSAQGRHSNQPQHF. The CDR3 region has the DNA TGTGCCAGCAGTGCCCAGGGACGGCATAGCAATCAGCCCCAGCATTTT. The variable domain in full, completed from reference TRBV2 and TRBJ1-5, reads EPEVTQTPSHQVTQMGQEVILRCVPISNHLYFYWYRQILGQKVEFLVSFYNNEISEKSEIFDDQFSVERPDGSNFTLKIRSTKLEDSAMYFCASSAQGRHSNQPQHFGDGTRLSIL.

This clonotype came up a few times. V gene TRBV5-1 combines with J gene TRBJ2-5; D unresolved. V lost 6 bases, J lost 3 bases, and 15 bases lay in between. CDR3 length: 14 amino acids. Per germline, CDR1 SGHRS and CDR2 YFSETQ. The CDR3 DNA reads as TGCGCCAGCACCCAAACAAGCTTCGAAGAGACCCAGTACTTC. Amino acids: CASTQTSFEETQYF.

The CDR3 nucleotides read TGCGCCAGCAGCTTGGTTGCGGTCACCGGGGAGCTGTTTTTT. Translating it yields CASSLVAVTGELFF. V and J are TRBV5-1 and TRBJ2-2; no reliable D call. V was cut by 0 bases and J by 4 bases, with 7 bases left in between. The germline CDR1 and CDR2 sequences are SGHRS and YFSETQ. The CDR3 contains 14 residues. Filled out from reference TRBV5-1 and TRBJ2-2, the complete variable domain reads KAGVTQTPRYLIKTRGQQVTLSCSPISGHRSVSWYQQTPGQGLQFLFEYFSETQRNKGNFPGRFSGRQFSNSRSEMNVSTLELGDSALYLCASSLVAVTGELFFGEGSRLTVL.

This clonotype turned up a few times. The CDR3 bases are TGCGCCAGCAGTGTCGGGAGTGCGGCAGATACGCAGTATTTT. It yields the protein CASSVGSAADTQYF. The genes are TRBV5-1 and TRBJ2-3, with D possibly being TRBD2 (6 bases). The V end lost 5 bases, the J end lost 4 bases, and 14 bases lay between the germline ends. Per germline, CDR1 SGHRS and CDR2 YFSETQ. CDR3 length: 14 amino acids.